The source of this TCR beta chain is a study of blood T cell repertoires in COVID-19. Overall study: Sources were T cells, B-cell-depleted T cells, or PBMCs; the material itself was cDNA or gDNA.

Data came from immunoSEQ multiplex PCR; TCRdb stores just in-frame clones and leaves some out. The table records around 300,000 clones, less than 85% of them present only once. Germline V gene data show CDR1 as MRHNA and CDR2 as SNTAGT. The ends lost 7 bases at V and 7 bases at J; junction bases unmatched: 8. This CDR3 is built from 14 residues. Grouping used clinical history reported by participants in a survey and questionnaire. The chain employs TRBV6-4 and TRBJ2-1; 9 nucleotides match TRBD2. The receptor's source is a woman aged 45-60 years who had recovered from COVID-19. The sample was PBMCs or T cells enriched from blood (not recorded which). The chain's CDR3 is CASKAGGPGNEQFF. The CDR3 DNA reads as TGTGCCAGCAAGGCGGGAGGGCCTGGGAATGAGCAGTTCTTC.